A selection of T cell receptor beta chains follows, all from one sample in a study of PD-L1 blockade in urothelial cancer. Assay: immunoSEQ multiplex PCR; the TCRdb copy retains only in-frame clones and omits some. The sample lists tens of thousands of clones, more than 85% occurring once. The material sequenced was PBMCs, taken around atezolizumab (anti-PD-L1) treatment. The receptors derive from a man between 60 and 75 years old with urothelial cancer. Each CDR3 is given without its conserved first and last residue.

ASNKIAGDTYNEQF	TRBV19	TRBJ2-1
ASSTAGTGIHEQY	TRBV19	TRBJ2-7
ASSQGDTDLNYGYT	TRBV4-1	TRBJ1-2
ASSSSDLHSEQF	TRBV11-2	TRBJ2-1
ASSLSTGGAYNEQF	TRBV7-9	TRBJ2-1
ASSSTGTSFSGELF	TRBV7-2	TRBJ2-2
ASSIDRRGNEQF	TRBV19	TRBJ2-1
ASTWGGEAF	TRBV5-4	TRBJ1-1
ASSPPSGFGGEQF	TRBV4-1	TRBJ2-1
ASSDGLAGPTYEQY	TRBV2	TRBJ2-7
ASSERLGQGVETQY	TRBV6-1	TRBJ2-5
ASRSTSGYTDTQY	TRBV5-1	TRBJ2-3
ASSVVEDFGLRKFYEQY	TRBV9	TRBJ2-7
ASSSSPWGAEQY	TRBV19	TRBJ2-7
ASSASGSSYNEQF	TRBV7-2	TRBJ2-1
ASSIGRDNQPQH	TRBV19	TRBJ1-5
AWSERNLYNEQF	TRBV30	TRBJ2-1
ASSPYNTDTQY	TRBV7-3	TRBJ2-3
ASSTRTNNEQF	TRBV7-2	TRBJ2-1
ASNLGGANVLT	TRBV2	TRBJ2-6
ASSPDRAQETQY	TRBV7-2	TRBJ2-5
ASSLAIGREQY	TRBV5-4	TRBJ2-7
ASRRLAGSGGELF	TRBV2	TRBJ2-2
ASSPSTGGLTEAF	TRBV5-1	TRBJ1-1
ASSGGTGDNEQF	TRBV28	TRBJ2-1
AWSPTSSYEQY	TRBV30	TRBJ2-7
ASSPRQGSYEQY	TRBV7-9	TRBJ2-7
ASRTTGTGGEQY	TRBV2	TRBJ2-7
ASSYFAGKAQETQY	TRBV6-6	TRBJ2-5
ASRVGGGRAYEQY	TRBV7-3	TRBJ2-7
ASSQGPSTTGELF	TRBV4-1	TRBJ2-2
ASSQDRGRINEQF	TRBV4-2	TRBJ2-1